This TCR beta chain was captured by sequencing in a study of metastatic and nonmetastatic thyroid tumors. Study results and caveats: Relative to benign nodules, malignant thyroid tumors were reportedly characterized by significantly elevated TCR beta diversity in blood and tumor.

All patients were treatment-naive before thyroid surgery. Using MiXCR, TCRdb re-called clones from the PCR reads. The table has some 21,000 clones, approximately 30% seen once. Germline assignment: CDR1 SEHNR and CDR2 FQNEAQ (reference sequence). The V segment lost 5 bases and the J segment 5 bases; nucleotides outside the gene matches: 6. CDR3 length equals 14 residues. This clone was seen at least ten times. What it recognizes is unknown. The sequencing input was tumor tissue. The TCR comes from a female donor with papillary thyroid cancer or a benign thyroid nodule (not recorded which). Some clones in this sample may be carry-over from other donors' samples. The gene calls are TRBV7-9 and TRBJ2-4, with 7 bases that match TRBD1. The CDR3 region is CASSPPGQQNIQYF. Written as DNA, the CDR3 is TGTGCCAGCAGCCCCCCGGGACAGCAAAACATTCAGTACTTC.